These T cell receptor beta chains were read from a single sample in a study of CD8 T cells in Susac syndrome. TCRdb itself ran the immunoSEQ multiplex PCR reads through MiXCR, one entry per CDR3 protein. The sample has about 400,000 distinct CDR3 sequences, approximately 89% seen once. The sample comprised CD8+ T cells from PBMCs. All receptors derive from a human donor with multiple sclerosis. CDR3s include the opening cysteine and the closing phenylalanine or tryptophan. The D gene is left open where the match is weak. Size is stated for part of the rows, as once, few or many counts, or as a class when the clone is expanded.

J gene	V gene	clone size	D gene	CDR3 DNA	CDR3 protein
TRBJ1-2	TRBV11-2	-	-	TGTGCCAGTAGCTTAACGTGGAGGGAAGGACATGGCTACACCTTC	CASSLTWREGHGYTF
TRBJ2-4	TRBV7-9	-	-	TGTGCCAGCAGCTTAGTGTCAGGCGGCCTGGGGGGTATTCAGTACTTC	CASSLVSGGLGGIQYF
TRBJ1-4	TRBV7-9	once	TRBD1	TGTGCCAGCAGCTGGACAGGATTTAATGAAAAACTGTTTTTT	CASSWTGFNEKLFF
TRBJ2-1	TRBV27	-	-	TGTGCCAGCAGTTTCCCGGAGGGTGAGCAGTTCTTC	CASSFPEGEQFF
TRBJ2-3	TRBV10-2	-	-	TGCGCCAGCACCGACCCTGGAAAGAGCACAGATACGCAGTATTTT	CASTDPGKSTDTQYF
TRBJ1-1	TRBV3-1	-	-	TGTGCCAGCAGCCCAGGGGATTGGGCCACTGAAGCTTTCTTT	CASSPGDWATEAFF
TRBJ1-4	TRBV6-6	-	-	TGTGCCAGCAGTTCTATTGCACCTACAAAACTGTTTTTT	CASSSIAPTKLFF
TRBJ2-6	TRBV12-3/TRBV12-4	-	-	TGTGCCAGCAGACCCGGGAATGGGGGGTGGGGTGGGGCCAACGTCCTGACTTTC	CASRPGNGGWGGANVLTF
TRBJ2-1	TRBV6-4	-	-	TGTGCCAGCAGTGACTCGGGGGAGGAACCCCTCGATGAGCAGTTCTTC	CASSDSGEEPLDEQFF
TRBJ1-1	TRBV27	-	TRBD1	TGTGCCAGCAACATACAGGGGGCTGGGACTGAAGCTTTCTTT	CASNIQGAGTEAFF
TRBJ2-1	TRBV20-1	-	-	TGCAGTGCTAGAGATCGACTAGGCGGTCTTGAGCAGTTCTTC	CSARDRLGGLEQFF
TRBJ2-3	TRBV18	-	-	TGTGCCAGCTCACCACGGACAGGAGGGGCCGTCTCGGATACGCAGTATTTT	CASSPRTGGAVSDTQYF
TRBJ2-7	TRBV20-1	-	-	TGCAGTGCGCAAACTCCTACAAGCGACCTCGAGCAGTACTTC	CSAQTPTSDLEQYF
TRBJ2-7	TRBV29-1	-	TRBD1	TGCAGCGTTTGGGCAGGGGGCGCGTACGAGCAGTACTTC	CSVWAGGAYEQYF
TRBJ2-1	TRBV7-2	-	-	TGTGCCAGCAGCTTAGGGGACGCACCGTTCTACAATGAGCAGTTCTTC	CASSLGDAPFYNEQFF
TRBJ1-5	TRBV5-5	-	-	TGTGCCAGCAGCCCAAAAGACAGTGAGTTTCAGCCCCAGCATTTT	CASSPKDSEFQPQHF
TRBJ1-2	TRBV6-5	-	TRBD1	TGTGCCAGCAGTCTGACAGGGGGGAAAAACTATGGCTACACCTTC	CASSLTGGKNYGYTF
TRBJ1-1	TRBV4-1	-	TRBD1	TGCGCCAGCAGCCAAGATGCTGGGCAGGGGGGCACTGAAGCTTTCTTT	CASSQDAGQGGTEAFF
TRBJ2-7	TRBV4-1	once	-	TGCGCCAGCAGGCTCGGGGATAGCGAAACCTACGAGCAGTACTTC	CASRLGDSETYEQYF
TRBJ1-1	TRBV6-1	-	-	TGTGCCAGCACCCCGAGGAAGGTCATGAACACTGAAGCTTTCTTT	CASTPRKVMNTEAFF
TRBJ1-5	TRBV6-1	-	-	TGTGCCAGCAGTGATCCACCGGACATTAGCAATCAGCCCCAGCATTTT	CASSDPPDISNQPQHF
TRBJ2-7	TRBV20-1	-	TRBD1	TGCAGTGCTAGAGATAATGACAGGGGCCCCTACGAGCAGTACTTC	CSARDNDRGPYEQYF
TRBJ2-7	TRBV19	few	TRBD1	TGTGCCAGTAGTACACGACAGGGGACCCCCTACGAGCAGTACTTC	CASSTRQGTPYEQYF
TRBJ1-4	TRBV29-1	-	-	TGCAGCGTTTACAGGCCCGGGTGGGATGAAAAACTGTTTTTT	CSVYRPGWDEKLFF
TRBJ2-7	TRBV4-1	-	TRBD2	TGCGCCAGCAGCCAGGTTTTCGGGACCCGGGGGGTTGGACCCTACGAGCAGTACTTC	CASSQVFGTRGVGPYEQYF
TRBJ2-1	TRBV27	-	-	TGTGCCAGCAGTCTATCGGGACATGAGCAGTTCTTC	CASSLSGHEQFF
TRBJ2-1	TRBV29-1	-	-	TGCAGCGTTGTCGGTCATTACAATGAGCAGTTCTTC	CSVVGHYNEQFF
TRBJ1-1	TRBV9	-	TRBD1	TGTGCCAGCAGCGTAGCCGAGACCGGGACAGGGGTGACTGAAGCTTTCTTT	CASSVAETGTGVTEAFF
TRBJ2-2	TRBV4-2	-	-	TGTGCCAGCAGCCAAGCCAGGGAGGACACCGGGGAGCTGTTTTTT	CASSQAREDTGELFF
TRBJ2-3	TRBV12-3/TRBV12-4	-	-	TGTGCCAGCACCGGACTAAAAGGTCGGGCAGATACGCAGTATTTT	CASTGLKGRADTQYF
TRBJ2-5	TRBV12-3/TRBV12-4	-	-	TGTGCCAGCAGCTCCCGGGACTTTGAAGAGACCCAGTACTTC	CASSSRDFEETQYF